The 17 T cell receptor beta chains below all came from one sample that was sequenced in a study of T cells in Graves' hyperthyroidism and ophthalmopathy. There were TCR beta CDR3 regions amplified from RNA transcripts. A set of HTBI primers served as the primers for a first-round RT-PCR of the TCR CDR3. TCRdb recomputed calls from the multiplex PCR reads with MiXCR, one row per CDR3 protein. Of about 610,000 distinct CDR3 sequences listed, more than 15% are singletons. Sequencing was done on a sample of blood. These receptors all stem from a woman between 40 and 50 years old with Graves' ophthalmopathy.

The rearrangement links TRBV10-2 to TRBJ2-3; TRBD1 agrees at 9 bases. The V gene end was trimmed by 6 bases and the J gene end by 5 bases; junction bases not matched to a gene: 3. The CDR3 sequence is 13 residues long. Germline V CDR1 and CDR2: WSHSY, SAAADI. The CDR3 nucleotides are TGCGCCAGCAGGGACAGGGGATTAGATACGCAGTATTTT. Its translation is CASRDRGLDTQYF.

The CDR3 DNA reads TGTGCCAGTAGTATCGGGACTGCCCTCAACCCGAACACTGAAGCTTTCTTT. Translation gives CASSIGTALNPNTEAFF. The chain employs TRBV19 and TRBJ1-1; TRBD1 is a possible D gene (5 bases). V shed 3 bases and J shed 1 base, with 18 bases lying between them. CDR3 size: 17 residues. Germline CDR1 and CDR2: LNHDA and SQIVND (reference sequence).

J is TRBJ1-2 and V is TRBV29-1, with a weak D call TRBD1 (5 bases). The CDR3 consists of 12 residues. Germline CDR1 is SQVTM and CDR2 is ANQGSEA. The V and J ends lost 3 bases and 8 bases respectively, with 13 bases between them. The CDR3, as DNA: TGCAGCGTTGAGGGAGGGGAGGAAGGCTACACCTTC. Its translation is CSVEGGEEGYTF. Based on the CDR3 plus reference TRBV29-1 and TRBJ1-2, the full variable domain is SAVISQKPSRDICQRGTSLTIQCQVDSQVTMMFWYRQQPGQSLTLIATANQGSEATYESGFVIDKFPISRPNLTFSTLTVSNMSPEDSSIYLCSVEGGEEGYTFGSGTRLTVV.

The chain recombines TRBV6-5 with TRBJ1-4; TRBD1 matches 10 bases. This CDR3 has 15 amino acids. Per germline, CDR1 MNHEY and CDR2 SVGAGI. V shed 1 base and J 9 bases; nucleotides not matched to a gene: 5. The CDR3 sequence is CASSYFGTGDKKLFF. DNA for the CDR3: TGTGCCAGCAGTTACTTCGGGACAGGGGACAAAAAACTGTTTTTT.

This clonotype was detected ten times or more. V gene TRBV12-3 or TRBV12-4 combines with J gene TRBJ1-2; D is undetermined. Trimming took 6 bases from V and 5 from J, leaving 16 bases between them. This CDR3 has 14 residues. The CDR3 loop reads CASSLPPDTYGYTF. CDR3 DNA sequence: TGTGCCAGCAGCCTTCCCCCTGACACTTATGGCTACACCTTC.

This clonotype appeared many times. V usage is TRBV5-1 and J usage is TRBJ2-2, with D maybe TRBD1 (6 bases). Germline CDR1 and CDR2: SGHRS and YFSETQ. V was clipped by 3 bases and J by 1 base, with 10 bases between them. The CDR3 is made up of 15 amino acids. The CDR3 coding sequence is TGCGCCAGCAGCTCGGGACAAAAGAACACCGGGGAGCTGTTTTTT. As protein: CASSSGQKNTGELFF. The variable domain in full, with the rest retrieved from reference TRBV5-1 and TRBJ2-2, is KAGVTQTPRYLIKTRGQQVTLSCSPISGHRSVSWYQQTPGQGLQFLFEYFSETQRNKGNFPGRFSGRQFSNSRSEMNVSTLELGDSALYLCASSSGQKNTGELFFGEGSRLTVL.

This clonotype was detected many times. The CDR3: CASSQGTVGNQPQHF. CDR3 sequence (DNA): TGTGCCAGCAGCCAAGGTACAGTCGGCAATCAGCCCCAGCATTTT. The chain joins TRBV3-1 to TRBJ1-5; no definite D call. Germline assignment: CDR1 LGHDT and CDR2 YNNKEL (reference sequence). V lost 1 base and J lost 2, with 9 bases in between. CDR3 length equals 15 residues.

Note on this clonotype: This may arise from a read error, as a much more abundant clone is one base away. Without the conserved terminal phenylalanine or tryptophan, this CDR3 likely stems from a read error. The gene calls are TRBV12-3 or TRBV12-4 and TRBJ2-5, with D perhaps TRBD2 (5 bases). CDR3 size: 13 residues. Trimming pared 7 bases from V and 1 base from J, leaving 10 bases between. The CDR3 loop reads CASTPGLQETQYL. As DNA, the CDR3 is TGTGCCAGCACCCCCGGACTCCAAGAGACCCAGTACCTC.

This clonotype was seen ten or more times. This sequence joins TRBV4-1 and TRBJ2-5, with D uncertain. The CDR3 is 12 amino acids. In germline, CDR1 is MGHRA, CDR2 YSYEKL. V shed 6 bases and J shed 4 bases, with 9 bases lying between them. CDR3 amino acids: CASRASGETQYF. The CDR3 DNA is TGCGCCAGCAGGGCTTCAGGAGAGACCCAGTACTTC.

This clonotype was observed at least ten times. The gene calls are TRBV7-8 and TRBJ2-1; 11 bases fit TRBD2. The ends lost 5 bases at V and 0 bases at J; junction bases unmatched: 6. The germline V gene encodes CDR1 SGHVS and CDR2 FQNEAQ. The CDR3 runs to 17 residues. Written as DNA, the CDR3 is TGTGCCAGCAGCAACCTAGCGGGGGGCGACTCCTACAATGAGCAGTTCTTC. Protein: CASSNLAGGDSYNEQFF.

This chain links TRBV2 with TRBJ1-1, with a possible D match to TRBD1 (5 bases). Trimming pared 4 bases from V and 10 bases from J, leaving 16 bases between. Germline V gene data show CDR1 as SNHLY and CDR2 as FYNNEI. The CDR3 contains 13 residues. CDR3 region: CASSAPSWGGAFF. The CDR3 nucleotides read TGTGCCAGCAGTGCCCCTTCATGGGGCGGAGCTTTCTTT.

This clonotype has more than one count but fewer than ten. The chain is built from TRBV18 and TRBJ2-7, with 8 bases that match TRBD2. Trimming at V came to 0 bases and at J to 0 bases, leaving 4 bases not matched to a gene. Germline V CDR1 and CDR2: KGHSH, LQKENI. This CDR3 comprises 16 residues. The CDR3 DNA follows: TGTGCCAGCTCACCACCGAGCGGGAGTCTCTCCTACGAGCAGTACTTC. It specifies CASSPPSGSLSYEQYF.

This clonotype has more than one count but fewer than ten. The CDR3 DNA is TGTGCCAGTACATACTACAGGGGCACCGGGGAGCTGTTTTTT. Translating gives CASTYYRGTGELFF. The chain carries TRBV19 and TRBJ2-2, with 7 bases lining up with TRBD1. This CDR3 is built from 14 residues. V was pared by 7 bases and J by 4 bases, with 6 bases of the junction left unmatched. CDR1 is LNHDA and CDR2 is SQIVND in the germline V gene (reference sequence).

The V and J genes are TRBV11-3 and TRBJ2-7, with D possibly called TRBD1 or TRBD2 (7 bases each). The CDR3 covers 14 residues. The V gene lost 5 bases and the J gene lost 8 bases, with 19 bases spanning the gap. Germline CDR1 reads SGHNT; CDR2 reads YENEEA. The CDR3 DNA reads as TGTGCCAGCAGCCAAGAGACAGGGAGGGATCAGCAGTACTTC. It codes for CASSQETGRDQQYF.

CDR3 nucleotides: TGTGCCACCATTATGACCGGGGGGAGTATAGCCAAAAACATTCAGTACTTC. It translates to CATIMTGGSIAKNIQYF. This sequence joins TRBV24-1 and TRBJ2-4, with 7 bases that match TRBD2. CDR3 length: 17 residues. V shed 8 bases, J shed 0 bases, and the junction held 12 bases outside the gene matches. CDR1 and CDR2 from the germline V gene are KGHDR and SFDVKD.

This clonotype was counted at least ten times. The chain joins TRBV3-1 to TRBJ1-2; D is unclear. The CDR3 has 13 residues. The V gene lost 3 bases and the J gene lost 6 bases, with 11 bases spanning the gap. The germline V gene encodes CDR1 LGHDT and CDR2 YNNKEL (reference sequence). DNA for the CDR3: TGTGCCAGCAGCCACCTCTCATCGGATGGCTACACCTTC. Amino acid sequence: CASSHLSSDGYTF.

The V gene is TRBV4-1, the J gene TRBJ2-7, with D possibly matching TRBD2 (5 bases). V lost 5 bases and J 2 bases, leaving 13 bases between the germline ends. Germline loops: CDR1 MGHRA, CDR2 YSYEKL. The CDR3 loop spans 14 amino acids. CDR3 loop: CASSSRLEAYEQYF. CDR3 bases: TGCGCCAGCAGCTCCCGACTGGAGGCCTACGAGCAGTACTTC.